Sequencing of this T cell receptor (beta chain) was carried out in a study of blood T cells in healthy people across ages. Regarding the study as a whole: Unknown donor CMV status possibly confounded expanded clonotype changes.

Primers used in a second PCR of roughly 6 to 11 cycles were a sample-barcoded 5' primer and a J-beta primer mix. TCRdb re-called the 5' RACE reads with MiXCR, one entry per CDR3 protein. The repertoire holds roughly 930,000 distinct CDR3 sequences, with roughly 52% as singletons. Details on this clonotype: Its antigen is not known.

V shed 1 base and J 4 bases; nucleotides not matched to a gene: 3. Germline-derived CDR1 and CDR2 are LGHNA and YNFKEQ. The CDR3 is made up of 16 amino acids. The chain recombines TRBV4-2 with TRBJ2-5, with 13 bases matching TRBD2. The TCR was taken from a man aged 30 to 39 in good health. Specimen: blood. The CDR3 nucleotides are TGTGCCAGCAGCCAAGGGACTAGCGGGGGAGGAGAGACCCAGTACTTC. Protein: CASSQGTSGGGETQYF.